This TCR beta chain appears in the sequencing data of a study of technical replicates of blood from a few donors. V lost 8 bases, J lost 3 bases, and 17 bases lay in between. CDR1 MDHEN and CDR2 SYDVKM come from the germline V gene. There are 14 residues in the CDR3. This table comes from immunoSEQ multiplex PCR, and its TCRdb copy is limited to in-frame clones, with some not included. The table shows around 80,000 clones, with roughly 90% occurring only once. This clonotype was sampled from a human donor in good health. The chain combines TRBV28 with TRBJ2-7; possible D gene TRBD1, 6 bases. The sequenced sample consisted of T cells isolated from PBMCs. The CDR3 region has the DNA TGTGCCAGCGGGGAACAGGGTCCTGACTACGAGCAGTACTTC. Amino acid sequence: CASGEQGPDYEQYF.